This entry describes one T cell receptor beta chain. This CDR3 contains 15 residues. Germline-derived CDR1 and CDR2 are DFQATT and SNEGSKA (reference sequence). V shed 6 bases and J 5 bases; nucleotides not matched to a gene: 10. The sample belongs to a study of blood T cells in healthy people across ages. PCR was performed a second time for roughly 7 to 11 cycles using a sample-barcoded 5' primer and a J-beta primer mix. TCRdb re-derived calls from the 5' RACE reads in MiXCR, one entry per CDR3 protein. This sample has about 830,000 distinct CDR3 sequences; roughly 64% occur once, and the top ten carry approximately 20%.

The specimen was blood. This clonotype was sampled from a man younger than 40 in good health. The chain carries TRBV20-1 and TRBJ2-5; TRBD2 matches 12 bases. As DNA, the CDR3 is TGCAGTGCGCCGGACAGGACTAGCGGGAAGGAGACCCAGTACTTC. Its translation is CSAPDRTSGKETQYF.